What follows are 16 T cell receptor beta chains derived from one specimen sequenced in a study of OX40 agonist ivuxolimab in advanced cancers. Sequenced by immunoSEQ multiplex PCR; TCRdb stores in-frame clones only, minus some. The table shows some 45,000 clones, with approximately 92% occurring only once. Sample: CD4+ or CD8+ T cells sorted from blood, taken in a trial of the OX40 agonist ivuxolimab. These receptors were taken from an adult with an advanced solid tumor such as melanoma, head and neck, liver or kidney cancer.

This clone showed up just once. J is TRBJ2-3 and V is TRBV18; D remains ambiguous. The CDR3 sequence is 14 residues long. Germline-derived CDR1 and CDR2 are KGHSH and LQKENI. V was cut by 1 base and J by 5 bases, with 10 bases left in between. The CDR3 region is CASSPRDRGDTQYF. For the CDR3, the DNA is TGTGCCAGCTCACCACGGGATAGAGGAGATACGCAGTATTTT.

The chain employs TRBV7-2 and TRBJ2-5; 8 positions agree with TRBD1. The V gene's germline CDR1 is SGHTA and CDR2 FQGNSA. This CDR3 region has 17 residues. J gave up 5 bases and V 0 bases, and 11 bases lay outside the gene matches. CDR3 amino acids: CASSLAQTPGGRETQYF. The CDR3 DNA follows: TGTGCCAGCAGCTTAGCCCAAACCCCAGGGGGCCGGGAGACCCAGTACTTC. The complete variable domain, with remaining parts taken from reference TRBV7-2 and TRBJ2-5, reads GAGVSQSPSNKVTEKGKDVELRCDPISGHTALYWYRQSLGQGLEFLIYFQGNSAPDKSGLPSDRFSAERTGGSVSTLTIQRTQQEDSAVYLCASSLAQTPGGRETQYFGPGTRLLVL.

V and J are TRBV28 and TRBJ2-5, with D possibly TRBD1 on 6 matching bases. Germline-derived CDR1 and CDR2 are MDHEN and SYDVKM. The CDR3 totals 15 residues. V lost 6 bases and J 5 bases, leaving 19 bases between the germline ends. The chain's CDR3 is CASSRLTAGVETQYF. DNA for the CDR3: TGTGCCAGCAGCCGACTGACTGCAGGGGTGGAGACCCAGTACTTC.

V gene TRBV30 combines with J gene TRBJ2-2; 15 bases are shared with TRBD2. The CDR3 covers 16 residues. CDR1 is GTSNPN and CDR2 is SVGIG in the germline V gene (reference sequence). Trimming took 3 bases from V and 7 from J; bases not matched to a gene: 6. CDR3 DNA sequence: TGTGCCTGGAGCCGGGGACTAGCGGGAGGTCTCGGGGAGCTGTTTTTT. Translating it yields CAWSRGLAGGLGELFF.

The genes are TRBV11-2 and TRBJ1-4; unclear D gene. CDR3 length: 13 amino acids. V was cut by 5 bases and J by 7 bases, with 11 bases left in between. From germline, CDR1 is SGHAT and CDR2 FQNNGV. In nucleotides, the CDR3 is TGTGCCAGCAGCCCAAGCGGGGTTGAAAAACTGTTTTTT. Translation: CASSPSGVEKLFF. Based on the CDR3 plus reference TRBV11-2 and TRBJ1-4, the full variable domain is EAGVAQSPRYKIIEKRQSVAFWCNPISGHATLYWYQQILGQGPKLLIQFQNNGVVDDSQLPKDRFSAERLKGVDSTLKIQPAKLEDSAVYLCASSPSGVEKLFFGSGTQLSVL.

The CDR3 reads CASSSQGLAEAFF. CDR3 sequence (DNA): TGTGCCAGCAGCTCGCAGGGGTTGGCTGAAGCTTTCTTT. The rearrangement links TRBV7-3 to TRBJ1-1, with D possibly matching TRBD1 (6 bases). Looked up from germline, CDR1 is SGHTA and CDR2 is FQGTGA. Trimming left V 4 bases short and J 6 bases short, with 12 bases between. The CDR3 consists of 13 residues.

This clone has only a few counts. The same CDR3 also results from other DNA sequences found in this sample. The chain is built from TRBV5-1 and TRBJ1-6; perhaps TRBD1 as D (5 bases). CDR1 is SGHRS, CDR2 YFSETQ, per germline. The CDR3 sequence is 15 residues long. Trimming pared 0 bases from V and 5 bases from J, leaving 9 bases between. CDR3 residues: CASSLDGADNSPLHF. The CDR3 nucleotides read TGCGCCAGCAGCTTGGATGGGGCGGATAATTCACCCCTCCACTTT.

The V and J genes are TRBV19 and TRBJ2-7; no firm D call. Germline CDR1 and CDR2: LNHDA and SQIVND (reference sequence). This CDR3 has 14 amino acids. V was pared by 1 base and J by 2 bases, with 9 bases between. CDR3 DNA: TGTGCCAGTAGTATAGTGAAGCTGCCCTACGAGCAGTACTTC. This codes for CASSIVKLPYEQYF. The whole variable domain, filled in from reference TRBV19 and TRBJ2-7, reads DGGITQSPKYLFRKEGQNVTLSCEQNLNHDAMYWYRQDPGQGLRLIYYSQIVNDFQKGDIAEGYSVSREKKESFPLTVTSAQKNPTAFYLCASSIVKLPYEQYFGPGTRLTVT.

This rearrangement joins TRBV29-1 to TRBJ2-7, with TRBD1 as a possible D gene (6 bases). Trimming stripped 0 bases from V and 0 bases from J, with 15 bases between. Germline loops: CDR1 SQVTM, CDR2 ANQGSEA. The CDR3 sequence is 16 residues long. The CDR3 sequence: CSVEDRDRSHSYEQYF. For the CDR3, the DNA is TGCAGCGTTGAAGACCGCGACAGGTCACACTCCTACGAGCAGTACTTC.

V and J are TRBV5-8 and TRBJ2-7, with 8 bases fitting TRBD1. The germline V gene encodes CDR1 SGHTS and CDR2 YDEGEE. The CDR3 extends over 15 amino acids. The ends lost 0 bases at V and 2 bases at J; junction bases unmatched: 4. The CDR3 region is CASSLGQGITYEQYF. In DNA, the CDR3 is TGTGCCAGCAGCTTGGGACAGGGGATCACCTACGAGCAGTACTTC.

This rearrangement joins TRBV19 to TRBJ1-3; unclear D gene. V gave up 8 bases and J gave up 0 bases, with 11 bases separating them. Germline V gene data show CDR1 as LNHDA and CDR2 as SQIVND (reference sequence). This CDR3 comprises 14 residues. The CDR3 loop is CASRGPYSGNTIYF. The CDR3 DNA reads as TGTGCCAGTCGAGGACCGTACTCTGGAAACACCATATATTTT.

This chain joins TRBV2 and TRBJ1-2, with 10 bases fitting TRBD1. Germline V CDR1 and CDR2: SNHLY, FYNNEI. This CDR3 has 15 amino acids. The V and J ends lost 1 base and 7 bases, in that order; junction bases with no gene match: 6. The CDR3 loop reads CASSEVGTGATGYTF. For the CDR3, the DNA is TGTGCCAGCAGTGAAGTGGGGACAGGGGCTACTGGCTACACCTTC.

V and J are TRBV10-3 and TRBJ2-3; 11 positions match TRBD1. The CDR3 extends over 14 amino acids. Germline V gene data show CDR1 as ENHRY and CDR2 as SYGVKD. With 5 bases clipped from V and 7 bases from J, the junction kept 5 bases outside the gene matches. CDR3 nucleotides: TGTGCCATCAGTATCGGACAGGGGGCAAATACGCAGTATTTT. It yields the protein CAISIGQGANTQYF.

The J gene is TRBJ2-5, the V gene TRBV19, with D hard to call. CDR3 size: 13 residues. Germline V gene sequence: CDR1 LNHDA, CDR2 SQIVND (reference sequence). With 1 base removed from V and 5 bases from J, the gap between germline ends came to 8 bases. The CDR3 coding sequence is TGTGCCAGTAGTATAGCCCCATTGGAGACCCAGTACTTC. Its translation: CASSIAPLETQYF.

The chain employs TRBV7-9 and TRBJ1-1; TRBD1 matches 9 bases. The CDR3 has 16 amino acids. Germline V CDR1 and CDR2: SEHNR, FQNEAQ (reference sequence). V was clipped by 6 bases and J by 0 bases; unmatched bases: 8. In DNA form, the CDR3 reads TGTGCCAGCAGTTCTCTAGGGACAGGGTTGAACACTGAAGCTTTCTTT. Translating gives CASSSLGTGLNTEAFF.

The chain recombines TRBV19 with TRBJ1-4; possible D gene TRBD1, 5 bases. V dropped 4 bases and J dropped 7 bases, with 13 bases sitting between them. CDR1 and CDR2 (germline): LNHDA, SQIVND (reference sequence). The CDR3 loop spans 14 amino acids. The CDR3 region is CASSSGQGGEKLFF. The CDR3 DNA follows: TGTGCCAGTAGTAGTGGGCAGGGAGGTGAAAAACTGTTTTTT.